The 16 T cell receptor beta chains below were found in one sample sequenced in a study of T cell repertoires in cytomegalovirus infection. TCRdb reprocessed the reads with MiXCR, giving one entry per CDR3 protein. In the table there are hundreds of thousands of distinct CDR3 sequences, roughly 16% of which are singletons. Sequenced input: PBMCs. The receptors originated from a human donor in good health (CMV status not recorded). Some clones in this sample may be carry-over from other donors' samples.

For this clonotype: A much larger clone lies a single base off, so this may be a read error. The chain combines TRBV7-2 with TRBJ2-7; 8 bases are shared with TRBD2. From germline, CDR1 is SGHTA and CDR2 FQGNSA. There are 17 residues in the CDR3. V lost 4 bases and J lost 3; bases outside the gene matches: 14. The chain's CDR3 is CASSSRTGGTINYEQYF. The CDR3 bases are TGTGCCAGCAGCTCTCGGACGGGGGGGACTATCAACTACGAGCAGTACTTC.

The sample holds many counts of this clonotype. This chain uses TRBV20-1 with TRBJ2-7; 9 bases match TRBD1. Germline CDR1 reads DFQATT; CDR2 reads SNEGSKA (reference sequence). With 3 bases clipped from V and 2 bases from J, the junction kept 5 bases outside the gene matches. CDR3 length: 14 amino acids. The CDR3 spells CSASAGQGPYEQYF. The CDR3 nucleotides read TGCAGTGCTAGCGCCGGACAGGGGCCCTACGAGCAGTACTTC.

Notes on this clonotype: A clone one base away is much larger, so this may be a read error. The chain joins TRBV7-8 to TRBJ2-4; perhaps TRBD1 as D (6 bases). Trimming removed 5 bases at V and 1 base at J, with 12 bases between. This CDR3 has 15 amino acids. CDR1 and CDR2 from the germline V gene are SGHVS and FQNEAQ. CDR3 DNA sequence: TGTGCCAGCAGCGCCGGGACAATGGCCAAAAACATTCAGTACTTC. It translates to CASSAGTMAKNIQYF.

This clonotype was seen more than once but under ten times. This chain uses TRBV28 with TRBJ1-6; D is perhaps TRBD1 (5 bases). Germline V gene data show CDR1 as MDHEN and CDR2 as SYDVKM. V was clipped by 5 bases and J by 6 bases, with 17 bases between them. The CDR3 spans 16 residues. The CDR3, as DNA: TGTGCCAGCAGTGTCATCAGTAGGGGACGTAATTCACCCCTCCACTTT. Amino acid sequence: CASSVISRGRNSPLHF.

The chain joins TRBV7-9 to TRBJ2-7; no reliable D call. The V end was cut by 5 bases, the J end by 0 bases, with 8 bases between. This CDR3 comprises 13 residues. Germline V CDR1 and CDR2: SEHNR, FQNEAQ (reference sequence). CDR3 nucleotides: TGTGCCAGCAGCGGTTACAGCTCCTACGAGCAGTACTTC. This translates into CASSGYSSYEQYF.

Many counts were recorded for this clonotype. The gene calls are TRBV7-9 and TRBJ1-2; D is uncertain. The germline CDR1 and CDR2 sequences are SEHNR and FQNEAQ (reference sequence). CDR3 length: 15 residues. With 2 bases removed from V and 2 bases from J, the gap between germline ends came to 12 bases. CDR3 residues: CASSLLDASNYGYTF. DNA of the CDR3: TGTGCCAGCAGCTTACTGGACGCATCCAACTATGGCTACACCTTC.

J is TRBJ2-1 and V is TRBV6-2 or TRBV6-3, with TRBD1 matching over 8 bases. The CDR3 is 16 residues long. The J segment lost 9 bases and the V segment lost 3 bases, leaving 13 bases of the junction unmatched. Germline V gene lookup returns CDR1 MNHEY and CDR2 SVGEGT. CDR3 coding DNA: TGTGCCAGCAGTTATGGGGACAGGTCGCAAATAGGTGAGCAGTTCTTC. Encoded protein: CASSYGDRSQIGEQFF.

This clonotype has more than one count but fewer than ten. This chain links TRBV24-1 with TRBJ2-1, with D unclear. Trimming took off 4 bases at V and 8 bases at J, with 11 bases between the two ends. CDR1 is KGHDR and CDR2 is SFDVKD in the germline V gene. CDR3 size: 13 residues. CDR3 amino acids: CATSDPRAHEQFF. For the CDR3, the DNA is TGTGCCACCAGTGACCCCCGCGCACATGAGCAGTTCTTC.

V usage is TRBV5-6 and J usage is TRBJ1-2; 7 positions match TRBD1. CDR1 and CDR2 (germline): SGHDT, YYEEEE. The CDR3 covers 13 residues. The junction had 8 bases not matched to a gene; V was cut back by 6 bases and J by 6 bases. The CDR3 bases are TGTGCCAGCACCCCCCGGGACAGTCATGGCTACACCTTC. Protein product: CASTPRDSHGYTF.

This clonotype appeared a single time. A read error may account for a junction end that differs from germline. The rearrangement uses TRBV5-1 and TRBJ2-7; 10 nucleotides align to TRBD2. CDR1 and CDR2 (germline): SGHRS, YFSETQ. This CDR3 is built from 15 residues. The CDR3 nucleotides read TGCGCCAGCAGCCAAACTAGCGGGGACCGGCGGGAGCGGTACTTC. It translates to CASSQTSGDRRERYF.

J is TRBJ1-3 and V is TRBV5-1; 7 positions match TRBD1. The CDR3 sequence is 16 residues long. Looked up from germline, CDR1 is SGHRS and CDR2 is YFSETQ. Trimming at V came to 3 bases and at J to 2 bases, leaving 8 bases not matched to a gene. CDR3 nucleotide sequence: TGCGCCAGCAGCTCGACTCTGACAGGGACTGGAAACACCATATATTTT. This translates into CASSSTLTGTGNTIYF.

This clonotype occurred a few times. CDR3 bases: TGCAGCGTTGATCGGGGTCAAAGGGATAAGCAGTACTTC. Its translation is CSVDRGQRDKQYF. V usage is TRBV29-1 and J usage is TRBJ2-7, with a possible D match to TRBD2 (5 bases). Germline CDR1 and CDR2: SQVTM and ANQGSEA. The CDR3 runs 13 residues. Trimming removed 3 bases from V and 8 bases from J, with 17 bases in between.

This clonotype was recorded at least ten times. The J gene is TRBJ1-5, the V gene TRBV20-1; perhaps TRBD1 as D (5 bases). V lost 0 bases and J lost 6, with 9 bases in between. The CDR3 length is 13 residues. In germline, CDR1 is DFQATT, CDR2 SNEGSKA (reference sequence). The CDR3 region is CSARDRDAQPQHF. The CDR3 DNA follows: TGCAGTGCTAGAGACAGGGATGCTCAGCCCCAGCATTTT.

This chain's CDR3 is CASSQTVVGGPGEQFF. In nucleotides, the CDR3 is TGTGCCAGCAGCCAGACCGTTGTGGGGGGGCCCGGTGAGCAGTTCTTC. The rearrangement links TRBV12-3 or TRBV12-4 to TRBJ2-1, with D perhaps matching TRBD2 (7 bases). Trimming stripped 6 bases from V and 9 bases from J, with 24 bases between. The CDR3 is made up of 16 amino acids.

This clonotype was seen repeatedly, ten times or more. The V and J genes are TRBV7-2 and TRBJ2-5, with D perhaps TRBD1 or TRBD2 (5 bases each). The CDR3 loop spans 15 amino acids. The V and J ends lost 2 bases and 5 bases respectively, with 15 bases between them. From germline, CDR1 is SGHTA and CDR2 FQGNSA. CDR3 residues: CASSLRGVPGETQYF. CDR3 nucleotide sequence: TGTGCCAGCAGCTTAAGAGGGGTACCAGGGGAGACCCAGTACTTC. Together with reference TRBV7-2 and TRBJ2-5, the CDR3 gives the full variable domain: GAGVSQSPSNKVTEKGKDVELRCDPISGHTALYWYRQSLGQGLEFLIYFQGNSAPDKSGLPSDRFSAERTGGSVSTLTIQRTQQEDSAVYLCASSLRGVPGETQYFGPGTRLLVL.

This rearrangement joins TRBV27 to TRBJ1-2; 9 positions match TRBD1. CDR3 length equals 13 residues. V dropped 4 bases and J dropped 6; count of bases not matched to a gene: 3. CDR1 is MNHEY and CDR2 is SMNVEV in the germline V gene (reference sequence). As DNA, the CDR3 is TGTGCCAGCAGTTGGGACAGGGACCATGGCTACACCTTC. It encodes CASSWDRDHGYTF.